The TCR beta chain described here comes from a study of blood T cell repertoires in COVID-19. The CDR3 loop spans 14 amino acids. Trimming removed 3 bases at V and 1 base at J, with 8 bases between. Per germline, CDR1 LNHNV and CDR2 YYDKDF (reference sequence). Using immunoSEQ multiplex PCR, the repertoire was profiled, and TCRdb retains in-frame clones only, with some absent. The repertoire holds 95,000 to 110,000 clones, with 70% to 90% as singletons. This TCR came from a man in his fifties in a cohort sampled during active COVID-19. Sequenced sample: peripheral blood. The chain links TRBV15 to TRBJ2-3; D is possibly TRBD2 (6 bases). The CDR3 coding sequence is TGTGCCACCAGCAGCGGGGGTCGCACAGATACGCAGTATTTT. This codes for CATSSGGRTDTQYF.